The 5 T cell receptor beta chains presented below share a single source sample, sequenced in a study of vaccination effects on CD4 cells after COVID-19. Sequencing was performed with immunoSEQ multiplex PCR; in TCRdb, only in-frame clones are kept and a portion is missing. Here the sample spans approximately 60,000 clones, approximately 78% being singletons. Isolating CD4+ T cells followed more than eight days of culture. Antigens of these TCRs are unknown. The input for sequencing was CD4+ T cells from PBMCs cultured without peptide, taken before COVID-19 vaccination. The receptors were sampled from a human donor who had a prior SARS-CoV-2 infection.

CDR3 residues: CASSIISGGTQYF. The CDR3, as DNA: TGTGCCAGTAGTATAATTAGCGGTGGGACCCAGTACTTC. The rearrangement links TRBV19 to TRBJ2-5; perhaps TRBD2 as D (6 bases). The CDR3 has 13 amino acids. Germline V lookup: CDR1 LNHDA, CDR2 SQIVND (reference sequence). Trimming removed 2 bases at V and 7 bases at J, with 11 bases between.

The chain couples TRBV29-1 to TRBJ2-7; perhaps TRBD1 as D (6 bases). CDR3 size: 13 residues. Trimming removed 7 bases from V and 2 bases from J, with 15 bases in between. Germline values: CDR1 SQVTM, CDR2 ANQGSEA. CDR3: CSASDRITYEQYF. The CDR3 DNA follows: TGCAGCGCCTCAGACAGGATAACCTACGAGCAGTACTTC.

The rearrangement joins TRBV9 to TRBJ1-1, with D maybe TRBD1 (6 bases). Looked up from germline, CDR1 is SGDLS and CDR2 is YYNGEE. Trimming left V 0 bases short and J 4 bases short, with 10 bases between. The CDR3 runs to 14 residues. The CDR3: CASSVDPGVTEAFF. Here the CDR3 DNA reads TGTGCCAGCAGCGTAGATCCAGGGGTCACTGAAGCTTTCTTT.

This clone was seen a handful of times. The rearrangement joins TRBV5-6 to TRBJ1-4; D unclear. With 0 bases removed from V and 14 bases from J, the gap between germline ends came to 14 bases. Germline V gene lookup returns CDR1 SGHDT and CDR2 YYEEEE. This CDR3 region has 13 residues. In nucleotides, the CDR3 is TGTGCCAGCAGCTTGGTGTCAGACGGATTGCTGTTTTTT. Translation: CASSLVSDGLLFF.

The CDR3 here is CASSFLAGTGTDTQYF. The CDR3 bases are TGCGCCAGCAGCTTCCTAGCGGGGACTGGCACAGATACGCAGTATTTT. The rearrangement uses TRBV5-1 and TRBJ2-3; 9 nucleotides agree with TRBD2. The CDR3 has 16 amino acids. J was trimmed by 1 base and V by 2 bases; bases with no gene match: 5. CDR1 SGHRS and CDR2 YFSETQ come from the germline V gene.